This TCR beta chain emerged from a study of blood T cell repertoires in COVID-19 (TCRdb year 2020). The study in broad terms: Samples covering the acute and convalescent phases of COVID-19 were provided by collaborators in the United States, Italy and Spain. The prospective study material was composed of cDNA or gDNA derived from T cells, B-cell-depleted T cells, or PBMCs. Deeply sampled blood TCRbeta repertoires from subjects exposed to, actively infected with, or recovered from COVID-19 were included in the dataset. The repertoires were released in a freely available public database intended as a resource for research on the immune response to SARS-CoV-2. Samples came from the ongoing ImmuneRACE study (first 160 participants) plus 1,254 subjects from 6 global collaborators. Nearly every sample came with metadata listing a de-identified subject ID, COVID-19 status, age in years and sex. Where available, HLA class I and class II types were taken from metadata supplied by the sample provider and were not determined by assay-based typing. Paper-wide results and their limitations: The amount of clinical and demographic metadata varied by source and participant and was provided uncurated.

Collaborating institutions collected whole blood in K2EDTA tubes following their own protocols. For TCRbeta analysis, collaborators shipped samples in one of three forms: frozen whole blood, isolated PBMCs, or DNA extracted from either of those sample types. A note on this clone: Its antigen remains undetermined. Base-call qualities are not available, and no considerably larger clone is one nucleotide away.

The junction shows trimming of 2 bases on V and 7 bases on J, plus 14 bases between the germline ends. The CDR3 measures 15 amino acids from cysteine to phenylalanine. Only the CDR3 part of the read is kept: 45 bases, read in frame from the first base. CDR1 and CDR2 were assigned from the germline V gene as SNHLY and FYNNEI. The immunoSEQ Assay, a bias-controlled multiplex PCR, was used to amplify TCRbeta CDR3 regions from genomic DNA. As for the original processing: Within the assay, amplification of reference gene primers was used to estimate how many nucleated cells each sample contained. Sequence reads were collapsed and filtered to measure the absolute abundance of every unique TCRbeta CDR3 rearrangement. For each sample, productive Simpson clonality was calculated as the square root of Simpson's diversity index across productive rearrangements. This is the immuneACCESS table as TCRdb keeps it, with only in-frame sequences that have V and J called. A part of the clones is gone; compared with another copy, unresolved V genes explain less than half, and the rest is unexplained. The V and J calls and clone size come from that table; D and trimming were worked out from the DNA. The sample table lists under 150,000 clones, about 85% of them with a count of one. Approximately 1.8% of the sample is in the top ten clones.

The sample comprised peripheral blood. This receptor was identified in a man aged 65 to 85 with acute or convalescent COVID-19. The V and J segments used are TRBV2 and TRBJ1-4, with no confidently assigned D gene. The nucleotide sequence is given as TGTGCCAGCAGTGAATCCGGCCAGGATGGTGAAAAACTGTTTTTT. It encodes CASSESGQDGEKLFF.